These 6 T cell receptor beta chains share one sample of origin, sequenced in a study of shared clonotypes between healthy human individuals. Clones were sequenced by immunoSEQ multiplex PCR, and TCRdb holds only the in-frame ones, with some missing. Counted here are some 2,100,000 clones, roughly 95% occurring once; the ten biggest clones make up roughly 0.13%. The sequencing input was naive CD4+ T cells sorted from blood. The sample's subset: CD45RA+ positively selected. The receptors come from a man between 18 and 35 years old in good health.

This clone was seen once. This chain links TRBV7-9 with TRBJ1-3; no clear D. Trimming shortened V by 5 bases and J by 0 bases, and 11 bases separated the two germline ends. The CDR3 runs to 15 residues. CDR1 is SEHNR, CDR2 FQNEAQ, per germline (reference sequence). In DNA form, the CDR3 reads TGTGCCAGCAGCCCCGAGGGCTACTCTGGAAACACCATATATTTT. This codes for CASSPEGYSGNTIYF.

This clone was recorded once. The genes are TRBV7-8 and TRBJ2-1; perhaps TRBD2 as D (6 bases). Germline lookup yields CDR1 SGHVS and CDR2 FQNEAQ. The CDR3 sequence is 16 residues long. V lost 0 bases to trimming and J lost 2 bases, with 11 bases between them. CDR3 sequence (DNA): TGTGCCAGCAGCTTAGCGTACGGGGGAGCCTACAATGAGCAGTTCTTC. Encoded protein: CASSLAYGGAYNEQFF.

A word on this clone: The same CDR3 can be traced to other DNA sequences in this sample. Written as DNA, the CDR3 is TGTGCCAGCAGCTTCAGCGGGAGGGGGAATGAGCAGTTCTTC. Its translation: CASSFSGRGNEQFF. The V gene is TRBV7-9, the J gene TRBJ2-1, with TRBD2 matching over 10 bases. The CDR3 is 14 amino acids. The germline CDR1 and CDR2 sequences are SEHNR and FQNEAQ (reference sequence). V trimming: 3 bases; J trimming: 7 bases; junction bases outside the gene matches: 3.

The chain is built from TRBV7-2 and TRBJ2-7; 8 bases map to TRBD1. Germline V gives CDR1 SGHTA, CDR2 FQGNSA. The CDR3 length is 14 residues. The V segment lost 4 bases and the J segment 3 bases; nucleotides outside the gene matches: 5. CDR3 DNA: TGTGCCAGCAGCTCGGACAGGGTAGGCTACGAGCAGTACTTC. It is translated as CASSSDRVGYEQYF. Looking up the rest from reference TRBV7-2 and TRBJ2-7 gives the full variable domain: GAGVSQSPSNKVTEKGKDVELRCDPISGHTALYWYRQSLGQGLEFLIYFQGNSAPDKSGLPSDRFSAERTGGSVSTLTIQRTQQEDSAVYLCASSSDRVGYEQYFGPGTRLTVT.

The chain combines TRBV10-3 with TRBJ2-2; 8 bases map to TRBD1. The CDR3 covers 16 residues. Per the germline V gene, CDR1 is ENHRY and CDR2 is SYGVKD. Unmatched junction bases numbered 9, after V lost 5 bases and J lost 4 bases. The CDR3 protein is CAISSGLQGGTGELFF. CDR3 DNA sequence: TGTGCCATCAGTTCCGGGTTACAGGGGGGCACCGGGGAGCTGTTTTTT.

The chain couples TRBV14 to TRBJ2-3; the D gene is possibly TRBD2 (5 bases). Germline assignment: CDR1 SGHDN and CDR2 FVKESK. Trimming removed 4 bases from V and 7 bases from J, with 6 bases in between. The CDR3 contains 11 residues. The CDR3: CASSRTYTQYF. CDR3 DNA: TGTGCCAGCAGCCGGACTTATACGCAGTATTTT.